One and the same sample provided the 24 T cell receptor beta chains below, sequenced in a study of blood T cell repertoires in COVID-19. Only in-frame clones appear in the TCRdb table, and some are missing; sequencing was by immunoSEQ multiplex PCR. Among about 200,000 clones, approximately 89% were seen once, and the ten largest hold 3.5% to 4.5%. Material: PBMCs or T cells enriched from blood (not recorded which). The receptors originated from a young woman with acute COVID-19.

This clone was detected once. The V and J genes are TRBV5-6 and TRBJ1-1; D perhaps matches TRBD1 (5 bases). The V gene's germline CDR1 is SGHDT and CDR2 YYEEEE. Trimming left V 0 bases short and J 3 bases short, with 9 bases between. CDR3 length: 14 amino acids. CDR3 coding DNA: TGTGCCAGCAGCTTGGGGGGCGGTGACACTGAAGCTTTCTTT. It translates to CASSLGGGDTEAFF.

This chain links TRBV24-1 with TRBJ1-2, with D possibly matching TRBD1 (6 bases). Trimming removed 7 bases at V and 5 bases at J, with 13 bases between. The CDR3 extends over 13 amino acids. CDR1 is KGHDR and CDR2 is SFDVKD in the germline V gene. The CDR3 is CATRGAAEYGYTF. DNA for the CDR3: TGTGCCACCAGGGGGGCGGCCGAATATGGCTACACCTTC.

The table lists this clone with a count of one. The chain couples TRBV7-2 to TRBJ1-2; tentative D call: TRBD1 (5 bases). Germline loops: CDR1 SGHTA, CDR2 FQGNSA. V was pared by 10 bases and J by 4 bases, with 19 bases between. CDR3 length: 14 residues. The CDR3 reads CATEPGLPSYGYTF. DNA for the CDR3: TGTGCCACCGAGCCAGGGCTACCTAGCTATGGCTACACCTTC.

The genes are TRBV7-6 and TRBJ1-3; D may be TRBD1 (5 bases). Trimming removed 1 base at V and 0 bases at J, with 16 bases between. Per germline, CDR1 SGHVS and CDR2 FNYEAQ. The CDR3 contains 18 residues. As DNA, the CDR3 is TGTGCCAGCAGCTTAGGAGGAGGGGAAAAGGGCTCTGGAAACACCATATATTTT. Translated, it gives CASSLGGGEKGSGNTIYF.

The chain joins TRBV5-5 to TRBJ1-2, with 10 bases fitting TRBD1. The J segment lost 1 base and the V segment lost 6 bases, leaving 9 bases of the junction unmatched. Germline V gives CDR1 SGHKS, CDR2 YYEKEE (reference sequence). The CDR3 length is 16 residues. The CDR3 DNA is TGTGCCAGCATCTGGGGGGACAGGGGAGTTAACTATGGCTACACCTTC. It is translated as CASIWGDRGVNYGYTF. The full variable domain, rest sourced from reference TRBV5-5 and TRBJ1-2, is DAGVTQSPTHLIKTRGQQVTLRCSPISGHKSVSWYQQVLGQGPQFIFQYYEKEERGRGNFPDRFSARQFPNYSSELNVNALLLGDSALYLCASIWGDRGVNYGYTFGSGTRLTVV.

The gene calls are TRBV5-4 and TRBJ2-5, with 10 bases that match TRBD2. CDR1 is SGHNT and CDR2 is YYREEE in the germline V gene (reference sequence). With V trimmed by 6 bases and J by 3 bases, 5 bases remained unmatched. This CDR3 has 14 residues. CDR3 nucleotides: TGTGCCAGCACCCTCGGACTAGCGGAAGAGACCCAGTACTTC. Protein sequence: CASTLGLAEETQYF.

This clone has more than one count but fewer than ten. V is TRBV5-8 and J is TRBJ1-5, with 8 bases matching TRBD1. Germline-derived CDR1 and CDR2 are SGHTS and YDEGEE. CDR3 size: 17 residues. Trimming removed 2 bases from V and 0 bases from J; junction bases left unmatched: 7. CDR3 residues: CASSFGTGVYSNQPQHF. Here the CDR3 DNA reads TGTGCCAGCAGCTTTGGGACAGGAGTATATAGCAATCAGCCCCAGCATTTT.

The CDR3 bases are TGCAGTGCTAGTAGGGCTAGCGGGGGAGCTCTACAAGAGACCCAGTACTTC. As protein: CSASRASGGALQETQYF. The chain employs TRBV20-1 and TRBJ2-5; 10 nucleotides line up with TRBD2. The junction had 12 bases not matched to a gene; V was cut back by 3 bases and J by 2 bases. The germline gives CDR1 DFQATT, CDR2 SNEGSKA (reference sequence). The CDR3 has 17 amino acids.

The chain links TRBV5-8 to TRBJ2-5; 7 bases map to TRBD1. Germline lookup yields CDR1 SGHTS and CDR2 YDEGEE. J was trimmed by 2 bases and V by 2 bases; bases with no gene match: 3. The CDR3 length is 14 residues. CDR3 nucleotides: TGTGCCAGCAGCTTCCGGGGACAGCAAGAGACCCAGTACTTC. Translated: CASSFRGQQETQYF. The whole variable domain, filled in from reference TRBV5-8 and TRBJ2-5, reads EAGVTQSPTHLIKTRGQQATLRCSPISGHTSVYWYQQALGLGLQFLLWYDEGEERNRGNFPPRFSGRQFPNYSSELNVNALELEDSALYLCASSFRGQQETQYFGPGTRLLVL.

The V and J genes are TRBV7-8 and TRBJ1-5; possibly TRBD1 for D (5 bases). Germline assignment: CDR1 SGHVS and CDR2 FQNEAQ. The CDR3 contains 14 residues. The germline V and J ends were trimmed by 5 bases and 3 bases, with 11 bases remaining between them. Here the CDR3 DNA reads TGTGCCAGCAGCATCTCGACAGACAATCAGCCCCAGCATTTT. It is translated as CASSISTDNQPQHF.

The chain employs TRBV18 and TRBJ1-2; 11 nucleotides align to TRBD1. V shed 2 bases, J shed 4 bases, and the junction held 0 bases outside the gene matches. Per the germline V gene, CDR1 is KGHSH and CDR2 is LQKENI. This CDR3 comprises 14 residues. The CDR3 protein is CASSPGTGGYGYTF. For the CDR3, the DNA is TGTGCCAGCTCACCAGGGACAGGGGGCTATGGCTACACCTTC.

CDR3 region: CASSPNDINYGYTF. CDR3 DNA sequence: TGTGCCAGCAGCCCTAACGACATAAACTATGGCTACACCTTC. The J gene is TRBJ1-2, the V gene TRBV9; D is unresolved. CDR3 size: 14 residues. CDR1 SGDLS and CDR2 YYNGEE come from the germline V gene. V lost 4 bases and J 2 bases, leaving 12 bases between the germline ends.

This clone was seen once. The chain couples TRBV14 to TRBJ2-3, with TRBD1 matching 10 bases. The germline V gene has CDR1 SGHDN and CDR2 FVKESK. The V segment lost 2 bases and the J segment 4 bases; nucleotides outside the gene matches: 18. This CDR3 has 20 amino acids. This CDR3 reads CASSQLPKTGTGVVSDTQYF. The CDR3 DNA reads as TGTGCCAGCAGCCAACTCCCCAAAACCGGGACAGGGGTCGTATCAGATACGCAGTATTTT.

As regards this clone: Germline and junction disagree at one end, which may indicate a read error. Other DNA sequences in this specimen translate into the identical CDR3. This chain links TRBV18 with TRBJ1-1, with D tentatively TRBD1 (6 bases). CDR1 is KGHSH and CDR2 is LQKENI in the germline V gene. The CDR3 sequence is 13 residues long. The chain's CDR3 is CASSPNRDTEAFF. CDR3 nucleotide sequence: TGTGCCAGCTCACCAAACCGGGACACCGAAGCTTTCTTT.

The chain is built from TRBV28 and TRBJ1-4; a possible D gene is TRBD1 (5 bases). The V end lost 5 bases, the J end lost 4 bases, and 17 bases lay between the germline ends. The CDR3 contains 16 residues. The V gene's germline CDR1 is MDHEN and CDR2 SYDVKM. CDR3 bases: TGTGCCAGCAGTCGCCGACCGGGGGGTTATAATGAAAAACTGTTTTTT. As protein: CASSRRPGGYNEKLFF.

The rearrangement joins TRBV2 to TRBJ2-7; 9 bases are a match to TRBD1. Looked up from germline, CDR1 is SNHLY and CDR2 is FYNNEI. The ends lost 1 base at V and 3 bases at J; junction bases unmatched: 4. The CDR3 contains 15 residues. The CDR3 is CASSEGGTGSYEQYF. CDR3 nucleotides: TGTGCCAGCAGTGAAGGCGGGACAGGGAGCTACGAGCAGTACTTC.

This rearrangement joins TRBV10-1 to TRBJ2-2; D remains unclear. Per the germline V gene, CDR1 is WNHNN and CDR2 is SYGVQD (reference sequence). Trimming pared 4 bases from V and 3 bases from J, leaving 9 bases between. The CDR3 totals 14 residues. CDR3: CASSVFADTGELFF. The CDR3 DNA is TGCGCCAGCAGTGTTTTTGCGGACACCGGGGAGCTGTTTTTT.

This chain uses TRBV21-1 with TRBJ1-1. TRBV21-1 is listed as a pseudogene. The CDR3 has 12 residues. In DNA, the CDR3 is TGTGCCAGCAGCAGAAGCCGAACTTGGGCTTTCTTT. It is translated as CASSRSRTWAFF.

The chain combines TRBV5-6 with TRBJ1-4, with TRBD1 identical over 12 bases. There are 17 residues in the CDR3. Looked up from germline, CDR1 is SGHDT and CDR2 is YYEEEE. With V trimmed by 5 bases and J by 5 bases, 10 bases remained unmatched. CDR3 in amino acids: CASRAGTGGSANEKLFF. CDR3 nucleotide sequence: TGTGCCAGCAGAGCCGGGACAGGGGGCTCTGCCAATGAAAAACTGTTTTTT. Based on the CDR3 plus reference TRBV5-6 and TRBJ1-4, the full variable domain is DAGVTQSPTHLIKTRGQQVTLRCSPKSGHDTVSWYQQALGQGPQFIFQYYEEEERQRGNFPDRFSGHQFPNYSSELNVNALLLGDSALYLCASRAGTGGSANEKLFFGSGTQLSVL.

The gene calls are TRBV13 and TRBJ2-5; TRBD1 agrees at 8 bases. Germline V gene lookup returns CDR1 PRHDT and CDR2 FYEKMQ (reference sequence). The CDR3 is 18 amino acids. V lost 4 bases to trimming and J lost 0 bases; unmatched junction nucleotides: 13. CDR3 loop: CASSYQRKVGQDQETQYF. The DNA of the CDR3 is TGTGCCAGCAGCTATCAAAGAAAGGTGGGACAGGACCAAGAGACCCAGTACTTC.

V is TRBV3-1 (or the pseudogene TRBV3-2) and J is TRBJ2-2, with 13 bases aligning to TRBD2. V lost 3 bases and J lost 4; bases outside the gene matches: 5. Looked up from germline, CDR1 is LGHDT and CDR2 is YNNKEL (reference sequence). CDR3 size: 17 residues. CDR3 bases: TGTGCCAGCAGCCACGGACTAGCGGGGGCCATCACCGGGGAGCTGTTTTTT. It specifies CASSHGLAGAITGELFF.

J is TRBJ2-7 and V is TRBV18; D gene ambiguous. There are 15 residues in the CDR3. Germline loops: CDR1 KGHSH, CDR2 LQKENI. Trimming shortened V by 3 bases and J by 1 base, and 13 bases separated the two germline ends. The CDR3 sequence: CASSPPKEVSYEQYF. The CDR3, as DNA: TGTGCCAGCTCACCGCCTAAAGAGGTATCCTACGAGCAGTACTTC.

Here the CDR3 reads CASSLDEVMWEQYF. CDR3 DNA: TGCGCCAGCAGCTTGGATGAGGTCATGTGGGAGCAGTACTTC. The chain joins TRBV5-1 to TRBJ2-7; D ambiguous. The CDR3 contains 14 residues. Trimming removed 0 bases at V and 7 bases at J, with 14 bases between. Germline CDR1 SGHRS, CDR2 YFSETQ.

The chain employs TRBV24-1 and TRBJ2-5; maybe TRBD1 (6 bases). CDR1 is KGHDR, CDR2 SFDVKD, per germline. Trimming cost V 9 bases and J 5 bases, with 9 bases left between them. The CDR3 spans 11 residues. CDR3 DNA: TGTGCCACCCAGGGGTTGGAGACCCAGTACTTC. Its protein is CATQGLETQYF.